One sample yielded the 27 T cell receptor beta chains listed below, sequenced in a study of T cell responses to AZD1222 COVID-19 vaccine. Produced via immunoSEQ multiplex PCR; TCRdb's table is partial and in-frame only. The sample holds 160,000 or so clones, 85% to 90% seen once. Sequenced here: peripheral blood, sampled on day 0 of AZD1222 vaccination. Source of these receptors: an adult in good health.

This chain links TRBV30 with TRBJ2-7; D uncertain. Germline CDR1 is GTSNPN and CDR2 is SVGIG (reference sequence). The V gene lost 2 bases and the J gene lost 3 bases, with 8 bases spanning the gap. The CDR3 contains 12 residues. This chain's CDR3 is CAWSRSIYEQYF. Here the CDR3 DNA reads TGTGCCTGGAGTCGGTCAATCTACGAGCAGTACTTC.

This chain links TRBV30 with TRBJ1-5; no definite D call. The germline CDR1 and CDR2 sequences are GTSNPN and SVGIG (reference sequence). The CDR3 consists of 13 residues. Trimming took off 0 bases at V and 6 bases at J, with 9 bases between the two ends. CDR3 sequence: CAWSVWGGQPQHF. In DNA form, the CDR3 reads TGTGCCTGGAGTGTCTGGGGAGGTCAGCCCCAGCATTTT.

The rearrangement uses TRBV4-2 and TRBJ2-2; 9 positions match TRBD2. The ends lost 4 bases at V and 5 bases at J; junction bases unmatched: 14. CDR1 LGHNA and CDR2 YNFKEQ come from the germline V gene. The CDR3 contains 18 residues. Here the CDR3 reads CASSPGVLAGSGTGELFF. CDR3 coding DNA: TGTGCCAGCAGCCCAGGGGTCCTAGCGGGGTCGGGAACCGGGGAGCTGTTTTTT.

V and J are TRBV6-2 or TRBV6-3 and TRBJ2-2; 12 nucleotides agree with TRBD2. The CDR3 has 17 amino acids. With V trimmed by 6 bases and J by 3 bases, 8 bases remained unmatched. Germline CDR1 MNHEY, CDR2 SVGEGT. CDR3 nucleotide sequence: TGTGCCAGCAGCCAGTCTGGACTAGCGGGATACACCGGGGAGCTGTTTTTT. Protein product: CASSQSGLAGYTGELFF.

The rearrangement links TRBV5-1 to TRBJ2-1; no clear D gene. This CDR3 region has 16 residues. Germline V gene data show CDR1 as SGHRS and CDR2 as YFSETQ. Trimming pared 4 bases from V and 7 bases from J, leaving 21 bases between. In DNA form, the CDR3 reads TGCGCCAGCAGCCCCTCGCATGGCTCGTGGTCAAATGAGCAGTTCTTC. Encoded protein: CASSPSHGSWSNEQFF.

The rearrangement links TRBV18 to TRBJ2-1; D may be TRBD2 (7 bases). V lost 0 bases and J lost 2, with 17 bases in between. The CDR3 extends over 18 amino acids. CDR1 KGHSH and CDR2 LQKENI come from the germline V gene. CDR3 protein: CASSPPGGREIPYNEQFF. CDR3 sequence (DNA): TGTGCCAGCTCACCACCGGGGGGGCGGGAAATCCCCTACAATGAGCAGTTCTTC.

The gene calls are TRBV30 and TRBJ1-6; D ambiguous. The germline V gene encodes CDR1 GTSNPN and CDR2 SVGIG (reference sequence). The CDR3 has 14 residues. Between the trimmed V and J ends, which lost 5 bases and 7 bases, there was a span of 15 bases. CDR3 in DNA: TGTGCCTGGGAGAGCGGGGTATCCAATTCACCCCTCCACTTT. This translates into CAWESGVSNSPLHF. Complete variable domain (other parts from reference TRBV30 and TRBJ1-6): SQTIHQWPATLVQPVGSPLSLECTVEGTSNPNLYWYRQAAGRGLQLLFYSVGIGQISSEVPQNLSASRPQDRQFILSSKKLLLSDSGFYLCAWESGVSNSPLHFGNGTRLTVT.

The gene calls are TRBV5-1 and TRBJ1-1; no clear D gene. Trimming removed 4 bases from V and 0 bases from J, with 7 bases in between. Germline V CDR1 and CDR2: SGHRS, YFSETQ. This CDR3 is built from 13 residues. The CDR3 loop reads CASSPEMNTEAFF. CDR3 DNA sequence: TGCGCCAGCAGCCCTGAAATGAACACTGAAGCTTTCTTT.

The rearrangement links TRBV3-1 (or the pseudogene TRBV3-2) to TRBJ2-7, with D unclear. CDR3 length: 11 amino acids. CDR1 is LGHDT and CDR2 is YNNKEL in the germline V gene (reference sequence). Trimming pared 4 bases from V and 3 bases from J, leaving 4 bases between. The CDR3 DNA sequence: TGTGCCAGCAGCCCCGGCTACGAGCAGTACTTC. Its translation: CASSPGYEQYF.

V gene TRBV28 combines with J gene TRBJ2-1, with a possible D match to TRBD2 (7 bases). From germline, CDR1 is MDHEN and CDR2 SYDVKM. The length of the CDR3 is 14 residues. The V end lost 7 bases, the J end lost 6 bases, and 16 bases lay between the germline ends. The CDR3 loop reads CASNWGGRGNEQFF. Written as DNA, the CDR3 is TGTGCCAGCAATTGGGGGGGCAGGGGCAATGAGCAGTTCTTC. Full variable domain (remainder filled in from reference TRBV28 and TRBJ2-1): DVKVTQSSRYLVKRTGEKVFLECVQDMDHENMFWYRQDPGLGLRLIYFSYDVKMKEKGDIPEGYSVSREKKERFSLILESASTNQTSMYLCASNWGGRGNEQFFGPGTRLTVL.

This chain uses TRBV19 with TRBJ1-1, with a tentative D call TRBD1 (6 bases). The CDR3 has 15 amino acids. The germline V and J ends were trimmed by 0 bases and 0 bases, with 8 bases remaining between them. The germline V gene has CDR1 LNHDA and CDR2 SQIVND (reference sequence). This CDR3 reads CASSIEAGVNTEAFF. In DNA form, the CDR3 reads TGTGCCAGTAGTATAGAGGCAGGGGTGAACACTGAAGCTTTCTTT.

In its sample, this clone was seen once. V and J are TRBV7-9 and TRBJ2-7; D is perhaps TRBD1 (6 bases). CDR1 is SEHNR, CDR2 FQNEAQ, per germline (reference sequence). V was pared by 5 bases and J by 7 bases, with 30 bases between. CDR3 size: 18 residues. CDR3 sequence (DNA): TGTGCCAGCAGCACCCGACAGGTGAGTCTGACTTTCCTAGGGGAGCAGTACTTC. Protein: CASSTRQVSLTFLGEQYF.

The chain recombines TRBV5-4 with TRBJ1-4; D possibly corresponds to TRBD1 (5 bases). The V gene's germline CDR1 is SGHNT and CDR2 YYREEE (reference sequence). This CDR3 contains 16 residues. V was clipped by 4 bases and J by 3 bases, with 16 bases between them. The chain's CDR3 is CASSPTGQGANEKLFF. CDR3 coding DNA: TGTGCCAGCAGCCCAACGGGCCAGGGAGCTAATGAAAAACTGTTTTTT. Combining the CDR3 with reference TRBV5-4 and TRBJ1-4 gives the whole variable domain ETGVTQSPTHLIKTRGQQVTLRCSSQSGHNTVSWYQQALGQGPQFIFQYYREEENGRGNFPPRFSGLQFPNYSSELNVNALELDDSALYLCASSPTGQGANEKLFFGSGTQLSVL.

J is TRBJ1-2 and V is TRBV11-2; D possibly corresponds to TRBD1 (6 bases). V lost 1 base, J lost 7 bases, and 13 bases lay in between. CDR1 and CDR2 from the germline V gene are SGHAT and FQNNGV. This CDR3 spans 14 amino acids. CDR3 coding DNA: TGTGCCAGCAGCTTAGTGGGGGGCCCCTCTGGCTACACCTTC. It translates to CASSLVGGPSGYTF.

The chain uses TRBV7-9 and TRBJ1-1; D perhaps matches TRBD1 (5 bases). CDR3 length equals 13 residues. The germline V gene encodes CDR1 SEHNR and CDR2 FQNEAQ (reference sequence). V lost 5 bases and J 4 bases, leaving 11 bases between the germline ends. The CDR3 DNA follows: TGTGCCAGCAGCCTACGACAGACCACTGAAGCTTTCTTT. It is translated as CASSLRQTTEAFF.

This chain uses TRBV30 with TRBJ2-2; D gene ambiguous. The CDR3 loop spans 14 amino acids. Germline V gene lookup returns CDR1 GTSNPN and CDR2 SVGIG (reference sequence). Trimming took 4 bases from V and 1 from J, leaving 10 bases between them. CDR3 sequence reads: CAWTENRNTGELFF. CDR3 DNA: TGTGCCTGGACCGAAAACAGGAACACCGGGGAGCTGTTTTTT.

The gene calls are TRBV29-1 and TRBJ1-4, with no clear D. V was pared by 7 bases and J by 6 bases, with 18 bases between. CDR1 is SQVTM and CDR2 is ANQGSEA in the germline V gene. This CDR3 has 14 amino acids. Here the CDR3 reads CSARPGRLDEKLFF. The CDR3 nucleotides are TGCAGCGCCCGGCCCGGGCGTTTAGATGAAAAACTGTTTTTT.

The chain couples TRBV27 to TRBJ1-6, with a weak D call TRBD1 (5 bases). CDR1 and CDR2 from the germline V gene are MNHEY and SMNVEV (reference sequence). The CDR3 extends over 20 amino acids. V was cut by 1 base and J by 0 bases, with 19 bases left in between. The CDR3 nucleotides are TGTGCCAGCAGTTTATACCCCCAGGGAGGGCTCGGCTCCTATAATTCACCCCTCCACTTT. Translation gives CASSLYPQGGLGSYNSPLHF.

V usage is TRBV6-5 and J usage is TRBJ1-6; possibly TRBD1 for D (5 bases). Germline V gives CDR1 MNHEY, CDR2 SVGAGI. This CDR3 is 14 amino acids long. The V end was cut by 6 bases, the J end by 5 bases, with 11 bases between. The CDR3 spells CASRWGRHNSPLHF. The CDR3 DNA sequence: TGTGCCAGCAGATGGGGACGGCATAATTCACCCCTCCACTTT.

This clone was detected once. The rearrangement links TRBV7-3 to TRBJ1-1, with a weak D call TRBD1 (5 bases). V lost 0 bases and J 1 base, leaving 9 bases between the germline ends. The CDR3 covers 15 residues. Per the germline V gene, CDR1 is SGHTA and CDR2 is FQGTGA. In nucleotides, the CDR3 is TGTGCCAGCAGCTTAACGGGGGGACCGAACACTGAAGCTTTCTTT. It yields the protein CASSLTGGPNTEAFF.

This chain connects TRBV18 to TRBJ1-1; D is ambiguous. The V gene's germline CDR1 is KGHSH and CDR2 LQKENI. CDR3 size: 13 residues. V was pared by 6 bases and J by 1 base, with 9 bases between. The DNA for the CDR3 is TGTGCCAGCTCCGCATCGGAGAACACTGAAGCTTTCTTT. Encoded protein: CASSASENTEAFF.

This clone was counted once. The rearrangement links TRBV2 to TRBJ1-6; 9 bases fit TRBD1. This CDR3 contains 15 residues. CDR1 and CDR2 from the germline V gene are SNHLY and FYNNEI. With V trimmed by 8 bases and J by 10 bases, 12 bases remained unmatched. The CDR3 is CASVAGTGPSSPLHF. In nucleotides, the CDR3 is TGTGCCAGCGTCGCTGGGACAGGGCCTTCCTCACCCCTCCACTTT. The full variable domain, with the rest looked up from reference TRBV2 and TRBJ1-6, is EPEVTQTPSHQVTQMGQEVILRCVPISNHLYFYWYRQILGQKVEFLVSFYNNEISEKSEIFDDQFSVERPDGSNFTLKIRSTKLEDSAMYFCASVAGTGPSSPLHFGNGTRLTVT.

V usage is TRBV2 and J usage is TRBJ2-3, with 11 bases lining up with TRBD1. The germline gives CDR1 SNHLY, CDR2 FYNNEI. With V trimmed by 7 bases and J by 5 bases, 5 bases remained unmatched. The CDR3 has 14 amino acids. CDR3 loop: CASNGQGAGDTQYF. The CDR3 nucleotides are TGTGCCAGCAACGGACAGGGGGCCGGAGATACGCAGTATTTT. The full variable domain, in which reference TRBV2 and TRBJ2-3 provide the parts outside the CDR3, is EPEVTQTPSHQVTQMGQEVILRCVPISNHLYFYWYRQILGQKVEFLVSFYNNEISEKSEIFDDQFSVERPDGSNFTLKIRSTKLEDSAMYFCASNGQGAGDTQYFGPGTRLTVL.

The chain links TRBV21-1 to TRBJ2-7; the table's D call, TRBD1, was not checked against the DNA. TRBV21-1 is a pseudogene. The length of the CDR3 is 13 residues. The CDR3 DNA sequence: TGTGCCAACGCCAGCAGGGACTCCTACGAGCAGTACGTC. Protein product: CANASRDSYEQYV.

The CDR3 protein is CASLIAGVNSNEQFF. In nucleotides, the CDR3 is TGTGCCAGCCTCATAGCGGGAGTTAATAGCAATGAGCAGTTCTTC. The chain has TRBV28 and TRBJ2-1, with TRBD2 matching over 9 bases. Germline CDR1 is MDHEN and CDR2 is SYDVKM. The CDR3 loop spans 15 amino acids. V shed 8 bases and J 6 bases; nucleotides not matched to a gene: 11.

J is TRBJ1-3 and V is TRBV11-2; D is perhaps TRBD1 (6 bases). This CDR3 has 19 residues. V was cut by 5 bases and J by 1 base, with 24 bases left in between. Germline assignment: CDR1 SGHAT and CDR2 FQNNGV. CDR3 in amino acids: CASSPLAARGLWSGNTIYF. The CDR3 DNA reads TGTGCCAGCAGCCCCCTGGCGGCCAGGGGACTTTGGTCTGGAAACACCATATATTTT.

This clone came up a few times. The rearrangement joins TRBV11-2 to TRBJ2-5; the D is unclear. V was clipped by 9 bases and J by 0 bases, with 17 bases between them. CDR1 is SGHAT, CDR2 FQNNGV, per germline. CDR3 length: 15 residues. For the CDR3, the DNA is TGTGCCAGTGGCTGGACGATGGGTTACCAAGAGACCCAGTACTTC. Its protein product is CASGWTMGYQETQYF.